This T cell receptor beta chain comes out of a study of cytomegalovirus exposure and HLA in healthy donors. Study-wide results and caveats: Among donors in an Asian-associated ancestry cluster, a later analysis reportedly found fewer N-insertions than the approximately 700-donor mean.

PCR primers comprised 60 Vbeta and 13 Jbeta primers. Profiled with immunoSEQ multiplex PCR; TCRdb holds only in-frame clones, not every one. The sample includes 150,000 to 200,000 clones, approximately 80% seen only once; the top ten take under 6%. A remark on this clone: Its antigen is not known.

Germline lookup yields CDR1 MNHEY and CDR2 SMNVEV (reference sequence). This CDR3 comprises 11 residues. With 10 bases removed from V and 8 bases from J, the gap between germline ends came to 11 bases. This chain links TRBV27 with TRBJ1-4, with D possibly being TRBD1 (5 bases). The sequence derives from a woman in her 50s in good health and CMV-seropositive. The sequenced material came from PBMCs. The CDR3 region is CAIDGGEKLFF. The CDR3 nucleotides are TGTGCCATCGATGGGGGGGAAAAACTGTTTTTT.